Sequencing of this T cell receptor (beta chain) was carried out in a study of cytomegalovirus exposure and HLA in healthy donors. Note on this clone: Its antigen is not identified.

Primers: 60 Vbeta forward and 13 Jbeta reverse. This table comes from immunoSEQ multiplex PCR, and its TCRdb copy is limited to in-frame clones, with some not included. The sample shows 150,000 to 200,000 clones, around 82% of them seen only once. Study-wide findings and caveats: Researchers reportedly found TCR beta sequences accurately predicted most subjects' HLA-A and HLA-B alleles. Most CMV-associated TCR beta chains appeared HLA-restricted in a later analysis.

The TCR originated in a boy aged 5-17 years in good health and CMV-seronegative. The sample taken for sequencing was PBMCs.

The CDR3 bases are TGTGCCAGCAGCCCCGTTAGCCTAGGACAGGTCCCCAACAATTCACCCCTCCACTTT. Translating it yields CASSPVSLGQVPNNSPLHF. The genes are TRBV11-2 and TRBJ1-6; 7 bases fit TRBD1. CDR1 SGHAT and CDR2 FQNNGV come from the germline V gene. The length of the CDR3 is 19 residues. V lost 5 bases, J lost 7 bases, and 20 bases stayed unmatched.